This record looks at one T cell receptor beta chain sequence and its context. The target antigen is unknown. The CDR3 extends over 18 amino acids. V was shortened by 3 bases and J by 2 bases, with 23 bases between the two germline ends. The germline V gene has CDR1 WSHSY and CDR2 SAAADI. The record originates from a study of PD-1 blockade in classical Hodgkin lymphoma. General study points: CD4+ TCR diversity climbed significantly by C4D1, unlike CD8+ TCR diversity.

Each patient experienced a relapse that followed autologous stem cell transplantation, and brentuximab vedotin exposure varied. Produced via immunoSEQ multiplex PCR; TCRdb's table is partial and in-frame only. The profile shows tens of thousands of clones, more than 70% of them singletons. This chain links TRBV10-2 with TRBJ2-7, with D unclear. This receptor was identified in a human donor with classical Hodgkin lymphoma. Sample: peripheral blood mononuclear cells (PBMCs), taken at baseline. CDR3 nucleotides: TGCGCCAGCAGTGATCCCGAAGGAATTCCGCGAAAACCCTACGAGCAGTACTTC. Residues: CASSDPEGIPRKPYEQYF.